The next 4 T cell receptor beta chains were all read from a single sample in a study of T cells in Graves' hyperthyroidism and ophthalmopathy. TCR beta CDR3 regions were amplified from RNA transcripts. RT-PCR in the first round (using the HTBI primer set) targeted the TCR CDR3. TCRdb reprocessed the multiplex PCR reads via MiXCR and lists one record per CDR3 protein. The sample includes some 690,000 distinct CDR3 sequences, approximately 15% of them seen just once. Input material: blood. The receptor set was obtained from a man aged 50-59 years with Graves' hyperthyroidism.

J is TRBJ1-2 and V is TRBV27, with unresolved D. Germline V gene data show CDR1 as MNHEY and CDR2 as SMNVEV (reference sequence). Between the trimmed V and J ends, which lost 5 bases and 3 bases, there was a span of 25 bases. This CDR3 is built from 18 residues. As DNA, the CDR3 is TGTGCCAGCAGTCCTCTCCAAGGAGGGTCGTTTCGGGACTATGGCTACACCTTC. Its translation: CASSPLQGGSFRDYGYTF.

In its sample, this clonotype was seen many times. The V call is TRBV7-2, the J call TRBJ1-5; D perhaps matches TRBD1 (6 bases). This CDR3 has 16 amino acids. Trimming removed 4 bases from V and 5 bases from J, with 18 bases in between. Germline CDR1 is SGHTA and CDR2 is FQGNSA. In nucleotides, the CDR3 is TGTGCCAGCAGCTCGCGAGGGGGTGGGATCGATCAGCCCCAGCATTTT. Its protein is CASSSRGGGIDQPQHF.

This clonotype was detected a few times. CDR3 amino acids: CASSTRAKSGNTIYF. The CDR3 coding sequence is TGTGCCAGCAGCACCCGGGCCAAGTCCGGAAACACCATATATTTT. The J gene is TRBJ1-3, the V gene TRBV13; D not certain. CDR3 length equals 15 residues. Trimming took off 5 bases at V and 4 bases at J, with 15 bases between the two ends. CDR1 is PRHDT and CDR2 is FYEKMQ in the germline V gene (reference sequence).

Comments on this clonotype: A much larger clone lies one base from this, so it may be a read error. The chain combines TRBV11-2 with TRBJ2-3; D is uncertain. The CDR3 totals 13 residues. Germline values: CDR1 SGHAT, CDR2 FQNNGV. CDR3 in amino acids: CVSSLAQADTQYF. In DNA form, the CDR3 reads TGTGTCAGCAGCTTGGCGCAGGCGGATACGCAGTATTTT.